This is a list of T cell receptor beta chains from one sample in a study of a mutant IDH1 vaccine in newly diagnosed glioma. These receptors are not linked to any known antigen. Sequencing was performed with immunoSEQ multiplex PCR; in TCRdb, only in-frame clones are kept and a portion is missing. The sample yields approximately 76,000 clones, roughly nine tenths seen once. The input for sequencing was PBMCs, taken from a glioma patient whose treatment included an IDH1 peptide vaccine. The receptors derive from a woman in her forties or fifties with glioma. CDR3s include the opening cysteine and the closing phenylalanine or tryptophan. Fields, in order: V gene, CDR3 length, clone size, D gene, J gene, CDR3 DNA, CDR3 protein. D genes are given only for firm matches. Part of the rows lack a size; the others show once, few, many or a class for expanded clones.

v_gene: TRBV27; len: 14; abundance: -; d_gene: -; j_gene: TRBJ2-7; CDR3nt: TGTGCCAGCAGCCGGGCTAGCAAGTCCTACGAGCAGTACTTC; CDR3aa: CASSRASKSYEQYF
v_gene: TRBV14; len: 12; abundance: -; d_gene: -; j_gene: TRBJ2-1; CDR3nt: TGTGCCAGCAGCGTGAGAGACAATGAGCAGTTCTTC; CDR3aa: CASSVRDNEQFF
v_gene: TRBV6-4; len: 13; abundance: -; d_gene: TRBD1; j_gene: TRBJ1-6; CDR3nt: TGTGCCAGCGCGCGGCAGGGGGGTTCACCCCTCCACTTT; CDR3aa: CASARQGGSPLHF
v_gene: TRBV6-5; len: 14; abundance: -; d_gene: TRBD1; j_gene: TRBJ1-5; CDR3nt: TGTGCCAGCAGTTGGACAGGGATCAATCAGCCCCAGCATTTT; CDR3aa: CASSWTGINQPQHF
v_gene: TRBV2; len: 14; abundance: -; d_gene: -; j_gene: TRBJ1-5; CDR3nt: TGTGCCAGCAGGGCGATGGATAGCAATCAGCCCCAGCATTTT; CDR3aa: CASRAMDSNQPQHF
v_gene: TRBV6-6; len: 15; abundance: -; d_gene: TRBD2; j_gene: TRBJ2-7; CDR3nt: TGTGCCAGCAGTTCCCCGGGACTAGCAAGCTACGAGCAGTACTTC; CDR3aa: CASSSPGLASYEQYF
v_gene: TRBV7-2; len: 15; abundance: -; d_gene: TRBD1; j_gene: TRBJ2-7; CDR3nt: TGTGCCAGCAGCTTAGAAGGGACAGCTTCCTACGAGCAGTACTTC; CDR3aa: CASSLEGTASYEQYF
v_gene: TRBV6-1; len: 15; abundance: once; d_gene: -; j_gene: TRBJ1-3; CDR3nt: TGTGCCAGCAGTGAAGTGGGGGCCGCCGGAAACACCATATATTTT; CDR3aa: CASSEVGAAGNTIYF
v_gene: TRBV10-3; len: 14; abundance: -; d_gene: TRBD2; j_gene: TRBJ2-7; CDR3nt: TGTGCCATCAGTGAACAAGCGGGAGGCTACGAGCAGTACTTC; CDR3aa: CAISEQAGGYEQYF
v_gene: TRBV28; len: 15; abundance: -; d_gene: -; j_gene: TRBJ1-6; CDR3nt: TGTGCCAGCAGTTTGGCCCTTCGGTTAAATTCACCCCTCCACTTT; CDR3aa: CASSLALRLNSPLHF
v_gene: TRBV2; len: 16; abundance: -; d_gene: TRBD2; j_gene: TRBJ2-1; CDR3nt: TGTGCCAGCAGTGAGAGCGGGAGATCATTCTACAATGAGCAGTTCTTC; CDR3aa: CASSESGRSFYNEQFF
v_gene: TRBV5-1; len: 15; abundance: once; d_gene: TRBD1; j_gene: TRBJ1-1; CDR3nt: TGCGCCAGCAGCGTGACAGGGGCTTTGAACACTGAAGCTTTCTTT; CDR3aa: CASSVTGALNTEAFF
v_gene: TRBV2; len: 16; abundance: -; d_gene: TRBD2; j_gene: TRBJ2-4; CDR3nt: TGTGCCAGCAGTGAAAGGGCGGGGGAAGGCAAAAACATTCAGTACTTC; CDR3aa: CASSERAGEGKNIQYF
v_gene: TRBV11-2; len: 15; abundance: -; d_gene: -; j_gene: TRBJ1-1; CDR3nt: TGTGCCAGCAGCTTAGGGAACAGGGTGAACACTGAAGCTTTCTTT; CDR3aa: CASSLGNRVNTEAFF
v_gene: TRBV6-6; len: 16; abundance: -; d_gene: TRBD1; j_gene: TRBJ2-7; CDR3nt: TGTGCCAGCAGTTTATCCGGGACAGGGTCGTCCTACGAGCAGTACTTC; CDR3aa: CASSLSGTGSSYEQYF
v_gene: TRBV6-5; len: 14; abundance: once; d_gene: TRBD1; j_gene: TRBJ2-7; CDR3nt: TGTGCCAGCAGGCCGGGACAGAGCTCCTACGAGCAGTACTTC; CDR3aa: CASRPGQSSYEQYF
v_gene: TRBV12-5; len: 15; abundance: -; d_gene: -; j_gene: TRBJ2-7; CDR3nt: TGTGCTAGTGGTTTGGGCCTAGCCCAGGGGGGAGAGCAGTACTTC; CDR3aa: CASGLGLAQGGEQYF
v_gene: TRBV6-5; len: 15; abundance: -; d_gene: TRBD2; j_gene: TRBJ2-7; CDR3nt: TGTGCCAGCAGTTACTCAACTAGCGGGACCTACGAGCAGTACTTC; CDR3aa: CASSYSTSGTYEQYF
v_gene: TRBV6-9; len: 9; abundance: -; d_gene: -; j_gene: TRBJ2-7; CDR3nt: TGTGCCAGCCGGGGGGAGCAGTACTTC; CDR3aa: CASRGEQYF
v_gene: TRBV30; len: 12; abundance: -; d_gene: -; j_gene: TRBJ1-1; CDR3nt: TGTGCCTGGAGTGTAAGCAGGGTCGAAGCTTTCTTT; CDR3aa: CAWSVSRVEAFF
v_gene: TRBV18; len: 15; abundance: -; d_gene: TRBD1; j_gene: TRBJ2-1; CDR3nt: TGTGCCAGCTCACCCCCGGGACAGGGGGACAATGAGCAGTTCTTC; CDR3aa: CASSPPGQGDNEQFF
v_gene: TRBV5-1; len: 16; abundance: few; d_gene: -; j_gene: TRBJ2-2; CDR3nt: TGCGCCAGCAGCTTAGGAGGAAGCTCGAACACCGGGGAGCTGTTTTTT; CDR3aa: CASSLGGSSNTGELFF
v_gene: TRBV25-1; len: 14; abundance: -; d_gene: TRBD1; j_gene: TRBJ2-5; CDR3nt: TGTGCCAGCAGTAAGGGACAGGGGTGGGAGACCCAGTACTTC; CDR3aa: CASSKGQGWETQYF
v_gene: TRBV2; len: 14; abundance: -; d_gene: -; j_gene: TRBJ1-3; CDR3nt: TGTGCCAGCACCGGGATCTCAGGGGGAAACACCATATATTTT; CDR3aa: CASTGISGGNTIYF
v_gene: TRBV5-4; len: 16; abundance: -; d_gene: TRBD2; j_gene: TRBJ2-1; CDR3nt: TGTGCCAGCAGCTTGGGGGAGGGTAGCGGGAGAAATGAGCAGTTCTTC; CDR3aa: CASSLGEGSGRNEQFF
v_gene: TRBV5-5; len: 13; abundance: -; d_gene: -; j_gene: TRBJ1-1; CDR3nt: TGTGCCAGCAGCATTGTAGGGAACACTGAAGCTTTCTTT; CDR3aa: CASSIVGNTEAFF
v_gene: TRBV5-1; len: 15; abundance: once; d_gene: -; j_gene: TRBJ2-2; CDR3nt: TGCGCCAGCAGCTTGGCCCCAGCGGGCACCGGGGAGCTGTTTTTT; CDR3aa: CASSLAPAGTGELFF
v_gene: TRBV5-1; len: 12; abundance: -; d_gene: -; j_gene: TRBJ2-7; CDR3nt: TGCGCCAGCAGCTTGACAGCCTACGAGCAGTACTTC; CDR3aa: CASSLTAYEQYF
v_gene: TRBV9; len: 19; abundance: few; d_gene: TRBD2; j_gene: TRBJ2-2; CDR3nt: TGTGCCAGCAGCGTGGGGACTAGCGGGAGGCGGAGAAACACCGGGGAGCTGTTTTTT; CDR3aa: CASSVGTSGRRRNTGELFF
v_gene: TRBV19; len: 15; abundance: -; d_gene: -; j_gene: TRBJ2-3; CDR3nt: TGTGCCAGTACCGATGGTTATAGGGGGACAGATACGCAGTATTTT; CDR3aa: CASTDGYRGTDTQYF
v_gene: TRBV27; len: 16; abundance: -; d_gene: TRBD2; j_gene: TRBJ2-1; CDR3nt: TGTGCCAGCAGTTTAAATGGCGGGAGGGTAATGCATGAGCAGTTCTTC; CDR3aa: CASSLNGGRVMHEQFF
v_gene: TRBV28; len: 16; abundance: -; d_gene: -; j_gene: TRBJ2-1; CDR3nt: TGTGCCAGCAGTGCCGGGCGGCTGAGCTCCTACAATGAGCAGTTCTTC; CDR3aa: CASSAGRLSSYNEQFF
v_gene: TRBV19; len: 13; abundance: once; d_gene: -; j_gene: TRBJ2-7; CDR3nt: TGTGCCAGTACCCCTCGGGCCGCCTACGAGCAGTACTTC; CDR3aa: CASTPRAAYEQYF
v_gene: TRBV27; len: 14; abundance: -; d_gene: TRBD1; j_gene: TRBJ1-2; CDR3nt: TGTGCCAGCAGTCCGCCCGGGACAGGCTATGGCTACACCTTC; CDR3aa: CASSPPGTGYGYTF
v_gene: TRBV6-1; len: 13; abundance: once; d_gene: -; j_gene: TRBJ2-7; CDR3nt: TGTGCCAGCAGTGAACTACAGTCCCACGAGCAGTACTTC; CDR3aa: CASSELQSHEQYF
v_gene: TRBV5-1; len: 13; abundance: -; d_gene: -; j_gene: TRBJ2-5; CDR3nt: TGCCCCAGCAACTTGACACCCCAAGAGACCCAGTACTTC; CDR3aa: CPSNLTPQETQYF
v_gene: TRBV15; len: 14; abundance: -; d_gene: TRBD1; j_gene: TRBJ1-4; CDR3nt: TGTGCCACCAGCAGGGACAGGGCGATTGAAAAACTGTTTTTT; CDR3aa: CATSRDRAIEKLFF
v_gene: TRBV28; len: 14; abundance: -; d_gene: -; j_gene: TRBJ1-5; CDR3nt: TGTGCCAGCAGTTTACCGGGGTATCGTCAGCCCCAGCATTTT; CDR3aa: CASSLPGYRQPQHF
v_gene: TRBV30; len: 14; abundance: -; d_gene: -; j_gene: TRBJ2-7; CDR3nt: TGTGCCTGGAGTCGGGGGACTGGGAGAGGGGAGCAGTACTTC; CDR3aa: CAWSRGTGRGEQYF
v_gene: TRBV18; len: 14; abundance: -; d_gene: -; j_gene: TRBJ2-1; CDR3nt: TGTGCCAGCTCACTCCGGGACTCCTACAATGAGCAGTTCTTC; CDR3aa: CASSLRDSYNEQFF
v_gene: TRBV5-1; len: 14; abundance: -; d_gene: TRBD1; j_gene: TRBJ1-1; CDR3nt: TGCGCCAGCAGCTACAGGGGGCCGGACACTGAAGCTTTCTTT; CDR3aa: CASSYRGPDTEAFF
v_gene: TRBV5-1; len: 14; abundance: once; d_gene: -; j_gene: TRBJ2-7; CDR3nt: TGCGCCAGCAGCCCCGACACCGCCTATGGCGAGCAGTACTTC; CDR3aa: CASSPDTAYGEQYF
v_gene: TRBV7-6; len: 14; abundance: once; d_gene: TRBD2; j_gene: TRBJ2-2; CDR3nt: TGTGCCAGTTCCAGCGGGAGCGGGAACGGGGAGCTGTTTTTT; CDR3aa: CASSSGSGNGELFF
v_gene: TRBV7-3; len: 16; abundance: once; d_gene: -; j_gene: TRBJ1-1; CDR3nt: TGTGCCAGCAGCTTAACCCCAGCTTTCCCTCACACTGAAGCTTTCTTT; CDR3aa: CASSLTPAFPHTEAFF
v_gene: TRBV6-5; len: 13; abundance: once; d_gene: -; j_gene: TRBJ2-7; CDR3nt: TGTGCCAGCAGTTATACCCGGGACCTCGAGCAGTACTTC; CDR3aa: CASSYTRDLEQYF